This T cell receptor (beta chain) was obtained from a study of CD8+ T cells in alopecia areata. At the level of the study: Treatment of the treated patients consisted of oral tofacitinib, 5 to 10 mg twice daily.

RNA extraction and reverse transcription yielded cDNA as sequencing template. Method: immunoSEQ multiplex PCR; TCRdb's copy keeps in-frame clones and lacks some. The sample lists 200,000 to 250,000 clones; less than 80% were seen once. A FACSAria was used to sort CD4+ and CD8+ T cells. These cells came from PBMCs. CDR1 and CDR2 from the germline V gene are GTSNPN and SVGIG (reference sequence). The germline V and J ends were trimmed by 2 bases and 1 base, with 8 bases remaining between them. The CDR3 is 13 residues long. V gene TRBV30 combines with J gene TRBJ1-1; D uncertain. This receptor was taken from a human donor with alopecia areata. Sequenced material: CD4+ T cells sorted from blood, taken at week 0. The CDR3 sequence: CAWSQRWNTEAFF. For the CDR3, the DNA is TGTGCCTGGAGTCAACGCTGGAACACTGAAGCTTTCTTT.